This T cell receptor beta chain was sequenced during a study of shared clonotypes between healthy human individuals (dated by TCRdb to 2019 to 2021). The study in broad terms: Two women and a few men aged 18 to 49 years were included in the cohort. For each donor, three plates each were used for CD4 naive and CD4 memory, two plates were used for CD8 naive, and one plate was used for CD8 memory. Per donor, leukapheresis produced somewhere between about 0.94 and 10 billion PBMCs. To estimate repertoire size and how much clonotypes are shared between individuals, the study performed deep sequencing of blood TCR repertoires from roughly five healthy adults. Different laboratories and diverse techniques were used to prepare libraries and sequence TCR repertoires, to increase sequencing depth and limit assay-specific biases.

A note on this clone: Its binding antigen is unknown. Per-base quality was not reported, and no clone a single base away is much larger than it.

The donors were healthy, HIV-negative adults with no recently reported acute infections or vaccinations. All donors were Caucasian adults living in Nashville, Tennessee, USA. CD4+ T cells were enriched by magnetic negative selection, after which naive cells were positively selected on CD45RA and the negative fraction was taken as the memory subset. Blood was obtained by leukapheresis, after which PBMCs were separated by Ficoll-Histopaque density gradient centrifugation and cryopreserved in liquid nitrogen vapor phase. Analytical flow cytometry was used to check the purity and quantity of every magnetically sorted T cell population. Genomic DNA was isolated from each sorted fraction and quantified by UV absorbance on a Nanodrop 2000c. Using the deep immunoSEQ assay, multiplex PCR amplified TCR CDR3 regions from genomic DNA. Extracted genomic DNA from each cell subset was distributed evenly across all wells of several immunoSEQ 96-well plates, and each plate was treated as a replicate. For sorted subsets, roughly 190 ng of genomic DNA, equivalent to around 31,000 T cell genomes, went into each replicate PCR. Purified libraries were measured with a Qubit 3.0 fluorometer, size-checked on a Bioanalyzer 2100, and measured again with the KAPA Library Quantification kit. Each immunoSEQ 96-well plate was sequenced on its own single-read 150-cycle Illumina NextSeq 550 flow cell. The paper's processing steps were these. Because the immunoSEQ output held only junctional sequences and lacked quality scores, the filtering could not match the filtering applied to full-length reads. Sequences were annotated with PyIR, a Python wrapper for IgBLAST v1.9, using IMGT germline references to assign V/J genes and CDR3. Reads were filtered out if the reads had weak V/J assignments (E-value above 1e-6), no CDR3, stop codons, out-of-frame junctions, or ambiguous translated residues. A V3J clonotype was defined by an identical inferred V gene, J gene, and CDR3 amino acid sequence. To compute the percentage overlap between repertoires, the number of shared unique clonotypes was divided by the size of the smaller repertoire. Richness of each repertoire was evaluated using RTK rarefaction, the Chao1 estimator, and Recon v2.1 estimates of unobserved clonotypes. For all TCRbeta clonotypes obtained by the gDNA method from four donors, generation probabilities were computed with OLGA. TCRdb took this table from immuneACCESS and kept in-frame rearrangements with V and J called. Such tables lack part of the clones; where checked against another copy, unresolved V genes explain under half of the gap, and the rest is unexplained. The D gene and trimming were derived from the DNA, and the V and J assignments and clone size from that table. Within this sample are about 700,000 clones, with less than 85% of them counted one time only. The ten largest clonotypes hold approximately 1.6% of the sample.

The investigation overall reported the following: Pairwise subsampling indicated that sequencing depth was expected to affect the degree of clonotype sharing among donors. The genetic and exposure-history diversity represented was limited by the small number of donors. Incomplete sequencing was indicated by rarefaction of sorted-subset datasets, despite the large sequencing depth. Across several donors, approximately 5% of naive CD4, around 3.3% of naive CD8, 2% to 2.5% of memory CD4, and 0.4% to 0.45% of memory CD8 clonotypes were shared. Higher generation probabilities were observed for clonotypes shared by all four sorted-subset donors than for non-shared clonotypes. Sampling was limited to blood, and TCR repertoires in tissue likely differ from TCR repertoires in blood. Naive subsets generally had larger estimated clonotype richness than memory subsets did.

Taken from cysteine to phenylalanine, the CDR3 has 14 residues. Only the CDR3 region is kept as DNA, spanning 42 bases read in frame from base 1. V is cut back by 6 bases and J by 7 bases, with 9 bases in the junction unmatched. Per the germline V gene, MNHNS is the CDR1 and SASEGT is the CDR2. The sequence is built from TRBV6-1 and TRBJ1-2; 9 bases in the junction line up with TRBD1. Material: memory CD4+ T cells sorted from blood. The cell subset or site label, read with the paper, signifies: CD45RA-negative fraction. The TCR originated in a woman between 25 and 40 years old in good health. The CDR3 reads CASRQGQGSGGYTF. The DNA sequence is TGTGCCAGCAGGCAGGGACAGGGTTCGGGTGGCTACACCTTC.